Listed here are 14 T cell receptor beta chains from one sample, sequenced in a study of cytomegalovirus exposure and HLA in healthy donors. It was with 60 Vbeta and 13 Jbeta primers that the PCR ran. Generated by immunoSEQ multiplex PCR, the TCRdb table keeps only in-frame clones and is missing some. The data contain some 150,000 clones, roughly four fifths of them seen just once; the ten biggest clones take up around 10%. The sample comprised PBMCs. The receptor source for this set is a man aged 50 to 59 in good health and CMV-seropositive.

The chain uses TRBV28 and TRBJ2-7, with TRBD1 matching 10 bases. The CDR3 length is 16 residues. Losses at the gene ends were 5 bases for V and 5 bases for J; bases not matched to a gene: 12. Germline CDR1 reads MDHEN; CDR2 reads SYDVKM. This CDR3 reads CASSTEGTGVLHEQYF. The DNA for the CDR3 is TGTGCCAGCAGTACTGAAGGGACAGGGGTTCTCCACGAGCAGTACTTC.

The genes are TRBV7-2 and TRBJ1-1; 7 bases are shared with TRBD1. After removal of 2 bases from V and 5 bases from J, the junction contained 5 bases not matched to a gene. Per the germline V gene, CDR1 is SGHTA and CDR2 is FQGNSA. The CDR3 has 14 residues. CDR3 sequence (DNA): TGTGCCAGCAGCTTAAGGGGACAGTATACTGAAGCTTTCTTT. It specifies CASSLRGQYTEAFF.

V gene TRBV10-3 combines with J gene TRBJ2-7; TRBD1 agrees at 10 bases. The germline V gene encodes CDR1 ENHRY and CDR2 SYGVKD. This CDR3 region has 14 residues. With 3 bases clipped from V and 4 bases from J, the junction kept 3 bases outside the gene matches. The DNA for the CDR3 is TGTGCCATCAGTGAAGGGACAGGGGCATACGAGCAGTACTTC. It yields the protein CAISEGTGAYEQYF.

This rearrangement joins TRBV6-5 to TRBJ2-1; 11 bases align to TRBD1. V was pared by 8 bases and J by 5 bases, with 5 bases of the junction left unmatched. Looked up from germline, CDR1 is MNHEY and CDR2 is SVGAGI. The CDR3 is made up of 14 amino acids. The chain's CDR3 is CASSGQGGHNEQFF. In nucleotides, the CDR3 is TGTGCCAGCTCGGGACAGGGGGGCCACAATGAGCAGTTCTTC.

V and J are TRBV9 and TRBJ1-1; maybe TRBD1 (6 bases). Trimming took off 4 bases at V and 4 bases at J, with 14 bases between the two ends. From germline, CDR1 is SGDLS and CDR2 YYNGEE. This CDR3 region has 14 residues. The CDR3 is CASSPGDGGTEAFF. For the CDR3, the DNA is TGTGCCAGCAGCCCAGGGGATGGTGGCACTGAAGCTTTCTTT.

Note on this clone: Other DNA sequences in this sample translate to the same CDR3. The V gene is TRBV11-2, the J gene TRBJ2-7; TRBD2 matches 9 bases. The CDR3 runs 14 residues. Germline V gene data show CDR1 as SGHAT and CDR2 as FQNNGV. The trim removed 3 bases at V and 4 bases at J, leaving 4 bases unmatched. The chain's CDR3 is CASSFGTSSYEQYF. The CDR3 nucleotides are TGTGCCAGCAGCTTTGGGACTAGCAGTTACGAGCAGTACTTC.

The chain has TRBV7-9 and TRBJ1-1; TRBD1 aligns across 9 bases. This CDR3 has 13 amino acids. J lost 11 bases, V lost 2 bases, and 6 bases had no gene match. CDR1 is SEHNR, CDR2 FQNEAQ, per germline (reference sequence). The CDR3 nucleotides are TGTGCCAGCAGCTTACAATACAGGGGGCGGGCTTTCTTT. It yields the protein CASSLQYRGRAFF. The variable domain in full, completed from reference TRBV7-9 and TRBJ1-1, reads DTGVSQNPRHKITKRGQNVTFRCDPISEHNRLYWYRQTLGQGPEFLTYFQNEAQLEKSRLLSDRFSAERPKGSFSTLEIQRTEQGDSAMYLCASSLQYRGRAFFGQGTRLTVV.

V and J are TRBV28 and TRBJ2-7; the D gene is possibly TRBD1 (5 bases). Germline CDR1 reads MDHEN; CDR2 reads SYDVKM. The germline V and J ends were trimmed by 4 bases and 4 bases, with 17 bases remaining between them. The CDR3 extends over 15 amino acids. The CDR3 loop reads CASSSPLGAAYEQYF. CDR3 DNA sequence: TGTGCCAGCAGTTCCCCTCTTGGGGCGGCGTACGAGCAGTACTTC. Full variable domain (rest looked up from reference TRBV28 and TRBJ2-7): DVKVTQSSRYLVKRTGEKVFLECVQDMDHENMFWYRQDPGLGLRLIYFSYDVKMKEKGDIPEGYSVSREKKERFSLILESASTNQTSMYLCASSSPLGAAYEQYFGPGTRLTVT.

The rearrangement links TRBV5-1 to TRBJ1-3, with D perhaps matching TRBD1 (5 bases). The germline CDR1 and CDR2 sequences are SGHRS and YFSETQ. Trimming shortened V by 1 base and J by 2 bases, and 7 bases separated the two germline ends. CDR3 length equals 14 residues. The CDR3 region is CASSLRGAGNTIYF. The CDR3 bases are TGCGCCAGCAGCTTGAGGGGCGCTGGAAACACCATATATTTT.

The genes are TRBV28 and TRBJ1-1; the match to TRBD1 covers 7 bases. After removal of 6 bases from V and 6 bases from J, the junction contained 10 bases not matched to a gene. Germline V gene data show CDR1 as MDHEN and CDR2 as SYDVKM. The CDR3 contains 14 residues. In DNA, the CDR3 is TGTGCCAGCAGCCGGACAGGCGTGGGGGCTGAAGCTTTCTTT. This sequence encodes CASSRTGVGAEAFF.

This rearrangement joins TRBV5-5 to TRBJ2-6; D not certain. Trimming pared 4 bases from V and 2 bases from J, leaving 10 bases between. This CDR3 spans 15 amino acids. Per germline, CDR1 SGHKS and CDR2 YYEKEE (reference sequence). Here the CDR3 reads CASSPSATGANVLTF. CDR3 sequence (DNA): TGTGCCAGCAGCCCAAGCGCTACTGGGGCCAACGTCCTGACTTTC. Together with reference TRBV5-5 and TRBJ2-6, the CDR3 gives the full variable domain: DAGVTQSPTHLIKTRGQQVTLRCSPISGHKSVSWYQQVLGQGPQFIFQYYEKEERGRGNFPDRFSARQFPNYSSELNVNALLLGDSALYLCASSPSATGANVLTFGAGSRLTVL.

The chain has TRBV5-5 and TRBJ2-1; no reliable D call. Germline values: CDR1 SGHKS, CDR2 YYEKEE (reference sequence). V dropped 2 bases and J dropped 7 bases, with 16 bases sitting between them. The length of the CDR3 is 15 residues. The CDR3 spells CASSFPQSYLNEQFF. CDR3 coding DNA: TGTGCCAGCAGCTTTCCTCAATCCTACTTGAATGAGCAGTTCTTC.

This clone was seen only a few times. The chain has TRBV25-1 and TRBJ2-7; 11 positions match TRBD1. The J segment lost 5 bases and the V segment lost 6 bases, leaving 3 bases of the junction unmatched. CDR3 size: 13 residues. CDR1 and CDR2 (germline): MGHDK, SYGVNS. The CDR3 loop is CASSRTGGNEQYF. CDR3 bases: TGTGCCAGCAGCAGGACAGGGGGCAACGAGCAGTACTTC.

The chain has TRBV28 and TRBJ1-2, with TRBD1 identical over 9 bases. The CDR3 is made up of 14 amino acids. CDR1 MDHEN and CDR2 SYDVKM come from the germline V gene. With V trimmed by 9 bases and J by 4 bases, 9 bases remained unmatched. The CDR3 DNA reads as TGTGCCAGTAGAACAGGGGGCAGGAGCTATGGCTACACCTTC. Its protein is CASRTGGRSYGYTF.